The clone carrying this TCR beta chain was counted at least ten times. Its target is not known. These data are taken from a study of CD8 T cells in ankylosing spondylitis. Study-level findings and limits: One TCR beta motif, made up of fewer than 10 highly homologous variants, appeared characteristic of ankylosing spondylitis blood. Before this, some motif variants had been reported in reactive arthritis synovial fluid and blood. Researchers report that disease-linked clones proved CD8+ and relatively rare in peripheral blood. It was reported that disease-linked clones were significantly enriched in matched ankylosing spondylitis synovial fluid.

Quantitative molecular-barcoded 5'-RACE generated the TCR beta libraries. TCRdb ran MiXCR on the 5' RACE reads and lists one entry per CDR3 protein. Of fewer than 550,000 distinct CDR3 sequences listed, roughly 5.2% are singletons. This CDR3 contains 14 residues. The V gene lost 3 bases and the J gene lost 1 base, with 8 bases spanning the gap. The germline gives CDR1 SGHTA, CDR2 FQGNSA. This sequence originates from a male donor with ankylosing spondylitis. V is TRBV7-2 and J is TRBJ2-3; D possibly corresponds to TRBD1 (5 bases). Input material: blood, either unsorted or a sorted T cell fraction (not recorded which). The CDR3 region is CASSLGRGTDTQYF. DNA of the CDR3: TGTGCCAGCAGCTTGGGCAGGGGCACAGATACGCAGTATTTT.